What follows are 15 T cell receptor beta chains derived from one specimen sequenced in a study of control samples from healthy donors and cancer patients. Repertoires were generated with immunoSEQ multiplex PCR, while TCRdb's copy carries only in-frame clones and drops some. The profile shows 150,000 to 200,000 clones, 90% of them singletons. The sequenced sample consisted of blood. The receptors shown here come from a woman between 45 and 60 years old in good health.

The CDR3 region has the DNA TGTGCCAGCAGCCAAGTCGACAGGGGCACTGAAGCTTTCTTT. This codes for CASSQVDRGTEAFF. This rearrangement joins TRBV3-1 (or the pseudogene TRBV3-2) to TRBJ1-1; 8 bases map to TRBD1. The CDR3 extends over 14 amino acids. Looked up from germline, CDR1 is LGHDT and CDR2 is YNNKEL (reference sequence). Germline trimming cut 1 base from V and 4 bases from J; bases unmatched to any gene: 2.

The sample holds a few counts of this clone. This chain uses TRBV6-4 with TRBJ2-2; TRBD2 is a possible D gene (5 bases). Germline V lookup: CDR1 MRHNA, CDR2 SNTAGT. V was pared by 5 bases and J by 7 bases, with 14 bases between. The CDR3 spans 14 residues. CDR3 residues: CASSPEGGVGELFF. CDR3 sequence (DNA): TGTGCCAGCAGTCCCGAGGGTGGAGTCGGGGAGCTGTTTTTT.

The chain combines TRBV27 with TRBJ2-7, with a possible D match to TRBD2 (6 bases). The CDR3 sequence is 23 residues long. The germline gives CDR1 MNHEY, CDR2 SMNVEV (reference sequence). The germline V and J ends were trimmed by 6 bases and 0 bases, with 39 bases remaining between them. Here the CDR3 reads CASSEFNPPPSNCWGEYSYEQYF. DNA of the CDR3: TGTGCCAGCAGCGAGTTTAACCCCCCCCCAAGTAATTGTTGGGGGGAATACTCCTACGAGCAGTACTTC.

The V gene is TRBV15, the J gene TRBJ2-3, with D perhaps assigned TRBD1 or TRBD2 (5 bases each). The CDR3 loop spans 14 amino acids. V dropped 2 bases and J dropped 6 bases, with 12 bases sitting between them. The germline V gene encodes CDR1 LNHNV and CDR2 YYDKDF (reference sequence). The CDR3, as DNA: TGTGCCACCAGCAGACGGGGCGCGGGCGATACGCAGTATTTT. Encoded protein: CATSRRGAGDTQYF. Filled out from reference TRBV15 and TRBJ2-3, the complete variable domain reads DAMVIQNPRYQVTQFGKPVTLSCSQTLNHNVMYWYQQKSSQAPKLLFHYYDKDFNNEADTPDNFQSRRPNTSFCFLDIRSPGLGDTAMYLCATSRRGAGDTQYFGPGTRLTVL.

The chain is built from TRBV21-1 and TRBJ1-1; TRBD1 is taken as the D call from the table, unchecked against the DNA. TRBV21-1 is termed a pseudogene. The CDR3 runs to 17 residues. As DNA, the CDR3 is TGTGCCAGCAGCAAAGCGGGACAGGGGGCGCAGAACACTGAAGCTTTCTTT. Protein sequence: CASSKAGQGAQNTEAFF.

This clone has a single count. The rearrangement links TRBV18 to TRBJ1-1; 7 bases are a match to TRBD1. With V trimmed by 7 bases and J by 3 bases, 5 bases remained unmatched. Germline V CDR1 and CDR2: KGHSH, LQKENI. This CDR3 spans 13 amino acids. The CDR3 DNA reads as TGTGCCAGCTTTCGACAGGGATACACTGAAGCTTTCTTT. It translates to CASFRQGYTEAFF.

CDR3 sequence (DNA): TGTGCCAGCAGTCCTCGCGGAGTTAGCACAGATACGCAGTATTTT. Translating gives CASSPRGVSTDTQYF. The chain joins TRBV27 to TRBJ2-3; no firm D call. V lost 5 bases and J 0 bases, leaving 12 bases between the germline ends. Per germline, CDR1 MNHEY and CDR2 SMNVEV (reference sequence). The CDR3 runs 15 residues.

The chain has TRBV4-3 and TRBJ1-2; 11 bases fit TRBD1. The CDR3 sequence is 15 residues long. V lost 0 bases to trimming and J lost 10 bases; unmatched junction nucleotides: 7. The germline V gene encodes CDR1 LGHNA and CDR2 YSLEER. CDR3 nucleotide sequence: TGCGCCAGCAGCCAAGATACCGGGACAGGGGGGATCTACACCTTC. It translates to CASSQDTGTGGIYTF.

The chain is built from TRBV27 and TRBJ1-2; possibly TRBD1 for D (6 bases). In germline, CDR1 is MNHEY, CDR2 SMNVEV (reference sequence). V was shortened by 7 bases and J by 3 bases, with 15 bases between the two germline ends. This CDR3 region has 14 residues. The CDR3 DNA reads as TGTGCCAGCAAGAGTCGTCGGACAGACTATGGCTACACCTTC. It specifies CASKSRRTDYGYTF.

CDR3 sequence: CSVSHNEQFF. CDR3 nucleotide sequence: TGCAGCGTTAGTCACAATGAGCAGTTCTTC. The chain joins TRBV29-1 to TRBJ2-1; D unresolved. Between the trimmed V and J ends, which lost 5 bases and 5 bases, there was a span of 4 bases. The CDR3 covers 10 residues. The germline V gene encodes CDR1 SQVTM and CDR2 ANQGSEA.

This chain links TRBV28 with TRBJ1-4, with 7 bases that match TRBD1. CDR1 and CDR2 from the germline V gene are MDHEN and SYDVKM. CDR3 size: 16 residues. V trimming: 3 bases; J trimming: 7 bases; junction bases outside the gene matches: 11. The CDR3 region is CASSFRQGRGVEKLFF. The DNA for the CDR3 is TGTGCCAGCAGTTTCAGACAGGGAAGAGGGGTTGAAAAACTGTTTTTT.

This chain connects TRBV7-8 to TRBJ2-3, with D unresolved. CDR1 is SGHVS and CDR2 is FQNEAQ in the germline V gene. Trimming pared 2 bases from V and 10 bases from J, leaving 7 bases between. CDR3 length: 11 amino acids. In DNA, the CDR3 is TGTGCCAGCAGCTTAAGGATCGCGCAGTATTTT. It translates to CASSLRIAQYF.

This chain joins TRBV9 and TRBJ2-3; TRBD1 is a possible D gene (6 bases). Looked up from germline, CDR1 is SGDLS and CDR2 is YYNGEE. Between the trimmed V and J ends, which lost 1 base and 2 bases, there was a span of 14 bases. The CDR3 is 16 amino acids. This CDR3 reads CASSVMDSRVTDTQYF. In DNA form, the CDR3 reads TGTGCCAGCAGCGTAATGGACAGCCGAGTCACAGATACGCAGTATTTT.

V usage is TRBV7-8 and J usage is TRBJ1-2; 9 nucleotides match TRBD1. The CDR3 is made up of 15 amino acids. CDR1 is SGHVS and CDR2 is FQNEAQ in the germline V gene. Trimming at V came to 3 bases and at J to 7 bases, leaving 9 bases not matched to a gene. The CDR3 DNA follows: TGTGCCAGCAGCTTGACAGGGGGATGGAAGTCTGGCTACACCTTC. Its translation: CASSLTGGWKSGYTF.

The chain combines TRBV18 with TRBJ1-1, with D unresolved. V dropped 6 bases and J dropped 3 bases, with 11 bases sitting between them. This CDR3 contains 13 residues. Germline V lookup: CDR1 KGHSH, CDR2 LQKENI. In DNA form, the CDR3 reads TGTGCCAGCTCTGAGAGTGTGGACACTGAAGCTTTCTTT. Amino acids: CASSESVDTEAFF.